This TCR beta chain was sequenced for a study of human thymus T cells. The assay was immunoSEQ multiplex PCR, and TCRdb's table has in-frame clones only and misses some. The sample holds tens of thousands of clones, over 85% seen once. General study findings and limits: Among unrelated individuals, related research reported thymic repertoires that overlapped highly. Among thymic and blood repertoires, usage of V and J genes appeared biased.

Worth noting for this clone: Antigen: not known.

In corrective heart surgery, resections were taken, and these provided the thymus tissue. Those donating were healthy Finnish infants in corrective surgery for congenital heart defects. Germline CDR1 is SGHRS and CDR2 is YFSETQ. This CDR3 is 19 amino acids long. V trimming: 5 bases; J trimming: 1 base; junction bases outside the gene matches: 20. Sequencing was performed on thymus tissue. The chain carries TRBV5-1 and TRBJ2-5; 7 bases match TRBD1. The origin of this receptor is a girl in the first two years of life with a congenital heart defect but otherwise immunologically healthy. CDR3 nucleotide sequence: TGCGCCAGCAGTTCCGGCGGAGTGCCGGGACAGAGGGGCCAAGAGACCCAGTACTTC. Residues: CASSSGGVPGQRGQETQYF.